These T cell receptor beta chains were read from a single sample in a study of T-cell memory formation after mild COVID-19. From the 5' RACE reads, TCRdb called clonotypes with MiXCR, one entry per CDR3 protein. Found here are around 370,000 distinct CDR3 sequences, roughly 21% of them singletons; the top ten hold about 12%. Sample: PBMCs or a T cell subset sorted from them (not recorded which). All receptors derive from an adult woman who had mild COVID-19 (a few samples of this study predate the infection). Cell type and time point are not known. Each CDR3 is given with its conserved first and last residue. Fields, in order: clone size, V gene, J gene, D gene, CDR3 protein, CDR3 DNA. D genes are given only for firm matches. Size values are once, few and many counts, or a class for expanded clones, and some rows have none.

-	TRBV28	TRBJ2-5	TRBD2	CASSLSLAGEPAETQYF	TGTGCCAGCAGTTTGTCGCTAGCGGGGGAGCCTGCAGAGACCCAGTACTTC
-	TRBV20-1	TRBJ2-5	-	CSARFRHNQETQYF	TGCAGTGCTCGGTTCAGGCATAACCAAGAGACCCAGTACTTC
-	TRBV19	TRBJ2-3	TRBD1	CASSPTTATGSTDTQYF	TGTGCCAGTAGTCCCACGACCGCGACAGGGAGCACAGATACGCAGTATTTT
-	TRBV7-9	TRBJ2-7	-	CASSLPRGALAYEQYF	TGTGCCAGCAGCCTCCCACGCGGGGCCCTCGCCTACGAGCAGTACTTC
-	TRBV29-1	TRBJ2-7	TRBD1	CSGGQGEDEQYF	TGCAGCGGTGGACAGGGGGAGGACGAGCAGTACTTC
few	TRBV7-2	TRBJ1-4	-	CASSFFPGSNEKLFF	TGTGCCAGCAGCTTTTTTCCAGGTTCTAATGAAAAACTGTTTTTT
-	TRBV12-3/TRBV12-4	TRBJ2-1	-	CASAFGTYISNEQFF	TGTGCCAGCGCATTCGGGACTTATATCAGTAATGAGCAGTTCTTC
-	TRBV29-1	TRBJ2-5	-	CSVAGQKIQETQYF	TGCAGCGTGGCTGGACAGAAAATACAAGAGACCCAGTACTTC
-	TRBV9	TRBJ2-2	TRBD2	CASSYTAGPNTGELFF	TGTGCCAGCAGCTATACAGCGGGACCCAACACCGGGGAGCTGTTTTTT
-	TRBV5-1	TRBJ2-3	-	CASQDRFSTDTQYF	TGCGCCAGCCAGGACAGATTCAGCACAGATACGCAGTATTTT
few	TRBV7-3	TRBJ2-1	TRBD1	CASSTRTGHEQFF	TGTGCCAGCAGCACCCGGACAGGGCATGAGCAGTTCTTC